The clone carrying this TCR beta chain was seen only once. The sample comes from a study of blood T cell repertoires in COVID-19. The wider study: The origin of the acute and convalescent COVID-19 samples was the United States, Italy and Spain.

In the authors' methods: Amplifying reference gene primers gave estimates of nucleated cell counts. Using immunoSEQ multiplex PCR, the repertoire was profiled, and TCRdb retains in-frame clones only, with some absent. V and J calls and clone size are given by that table; D and trimming were obtained from the DNA. The sample carries about 92,000 clones, roughly 87% recorded once. The germline CDR1 and CDR2 sequences are SGHVS and FQNEAQ. The CDR3 covers 13 residues. The trim removed 3 bases at V and 6 bases at J, leaving 3 bases unmatched. The gene calls are TRBV7-8 and TRBJ1-1; 8 bases align to TRBD1. The sample taken for sequencing was peripheral blood. This sequence was found in an older woman with COVID-19, enrolled during active disease. The CDR3 spells CASSFGQGAEAFF. CDR3 coding DNA: TGTGCCAGCAGCTTCGGACAGGGCGCTGAAGCTTTCTTT.